These T cell receptor beta chains were read from a single sample in a study of low-dose radiotherapy and immunotherapy resistance in tumors. TCRdb ran MiXCR on the reads and lists one entry per CDR3 protein. The repertoire holds about 50,000 distinct CDR3 sequences, roughly 10% seen once, with approximately 6.2% in the top ten. Sequencing was performed on PBMCs, taken before treatment. Source of these receptors: a female donor with ovarian cancer. Each CDR3 is given with its conserved first and last residue. A D gene is named only where the DNA matches it firmly. Expanded clones get a size class; other rows say once, few or many, or leave the size out.

TRBV12-3/TRBV12-4	TRBJ2-5	many	.	TGTGCCAGCAGCCACGGTGAAGTTCAAGAGACCCAGTACTTC	CASSHGEVQETQYF
TRBV2	TRBJ2-2	many	.	TGTGCCAGCAGACCCGGACAGACCGGGGAGCTGTTTTTT	CASRPGQTGELFF
TRBV19	TRBJ2-7	many	.	TGTGCCAGTAGTATAACCGAGGGGATGAGGGAGCAGTACTTC	CASSITEGMREQYF
TRBV24-1	TRBJ2-2	.	TRBD2	TGTGCCACCAGTGACCCGAGCGGGAGTAATACCGGGGAGCTGTTTTTT	CATSDPSGSNTGELFF
TRBV3-1	TRBJ2-7	few	TRBD2	TGTGCCAGCAGCCAAGGACTAGCGGGGCCCACCTACGAGCAGTACTTC	CASSQGLAGPTYEQYF
TRBV2	TRBJ1-5	many	.	TGTGCCAGCACAATCGCGGAAGGGATGCCCCAGCATTTT	CASTIAEGMPQHF
TRBV5-1	TRBJ1-2	many	.	TGCGCCAGCAGCCCGTTCGGGGGGTCTAACTATGGCTACACCTTC	CASSPFGGSNYGYTF
TRBV30	TRBJ2-6	many	.	TGTGCCTGGAATCTGAATTCTGGGGCCAACGTCCTGACTTTC	CAWNLNSGANVLTF
TRBV11-2	TRBJ2-5	many	.	TGTGCCAGCAGCTTGAAGGGGGGGCCCGGGGCGACCCAGTACTTC	CASSLKGGPGATQYF
TRBV28	TRBJ2-1	many	.	TGTGCCAGCAGCCGCAGTACCTACAATGAGCAGTTCTTC	CASSRSTYNEQFF
TRBV12-3/TRBV12-4	TRBJ2-1	many	TRBD2	TGTGCCAGCAGTTTGGCTAGCGGGGGGTTTTACAATGAGCAGTTCTTC	CASSLASGGFYNEQFF
TRBV30	TRBJ1-1	many	.	TGTGCCTGGAGTGGAACCCGACCAGGGGACACTGAAGCTTTCTTT	CAWSGTRPGDTEAFF
TRBV3-1	TRBJ1-1	many	.	TGTGCCAGCAGTTTACAGGGCTGGGGCACTGAAGCTTTCTTT	CASSLQGWGTEAFF
TRBV30	TRBJ1-2	few	.	TGTGCTTGGATGATGGGGTATCGCTATGGCTACACCTTC	CAWMMGYRYGYTF
TRBV10-3	TRBJ1-1	many	.	TGTGCCATCAGAGCCCCCTCGAACCGCTCAGACACCGTATCCGCTGAAGCTTTCTTT	CAIRAPSNRSDTVSAEAFF
TRBV6-1	TRBJ1-1	many	.	TGTGCCAGCAGCTCACAGCTCCCGTACACTGAAGCTTTCTTT	CASSSQLPYTEAFF